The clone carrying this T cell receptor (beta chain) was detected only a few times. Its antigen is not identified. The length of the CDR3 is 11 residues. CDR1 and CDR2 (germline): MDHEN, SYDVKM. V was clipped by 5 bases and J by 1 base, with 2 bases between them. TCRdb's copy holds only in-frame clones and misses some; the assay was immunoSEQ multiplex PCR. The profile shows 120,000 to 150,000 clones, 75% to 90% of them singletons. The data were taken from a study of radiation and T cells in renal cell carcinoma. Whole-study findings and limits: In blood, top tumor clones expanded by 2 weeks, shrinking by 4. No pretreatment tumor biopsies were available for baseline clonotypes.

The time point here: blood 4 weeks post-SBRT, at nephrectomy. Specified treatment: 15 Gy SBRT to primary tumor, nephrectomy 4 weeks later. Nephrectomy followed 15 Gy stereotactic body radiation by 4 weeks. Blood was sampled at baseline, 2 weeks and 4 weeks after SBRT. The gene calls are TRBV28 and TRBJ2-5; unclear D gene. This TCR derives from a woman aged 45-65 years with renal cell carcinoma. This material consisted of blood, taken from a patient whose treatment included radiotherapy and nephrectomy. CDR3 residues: CASSIQETQYF. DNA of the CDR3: TGTGCCAGCAGTATCCAAGAGACCCAGTACTTC.